Included here is one TCR beta chain sequence, with context. The target antigen is unknown. The use of a sample-barcoded 5' primer and a J-beta primer mix characterized a second PCR of about 7 to 12 cycles. In TCRdb, the 5' RACE reads were re-called with MiXCR into one record per CDR3 protein. The sample lists some 1.5 million distinct CDR3 sequences, roughly 27% occurring once. The sample originates from a study of blood T cells in healthy people across ages. Study-level results: In these data, TCR beta diversity tracked strongly with naive T cell percentage.

The source is a woman in her 30s in good health. Source material: blood.

As DNA, the CDR3 is TGCAGTGCTAGAGATTCTCTGCGGGGGTCTGGAAACACCATATATTTT. This translates into CSARDSLRGSGNTIYF. The chain combines TRBV20-1 with TRBJ1-3, with a weak D call TRBD1 (5 bases). CDR1 DFQATT and CDR2 SNEGSKA come from the germline V gene (reference sequence). The CDR3 runs to 16 residues. Trimming left V 0 bases short and J 1 base short, with 13 bases between.